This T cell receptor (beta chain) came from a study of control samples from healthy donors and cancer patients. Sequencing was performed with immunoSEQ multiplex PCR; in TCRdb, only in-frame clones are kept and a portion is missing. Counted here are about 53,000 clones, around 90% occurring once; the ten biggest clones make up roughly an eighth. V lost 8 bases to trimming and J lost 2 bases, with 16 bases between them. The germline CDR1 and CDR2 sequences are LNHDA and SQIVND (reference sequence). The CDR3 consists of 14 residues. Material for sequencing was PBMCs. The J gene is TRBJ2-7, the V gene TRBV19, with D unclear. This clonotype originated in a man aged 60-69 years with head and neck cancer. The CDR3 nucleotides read TGTGCCAGTGGTCGGAATACCCTGCCCTACGAGCAGTACTTC. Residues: CASGRNTLPYEQYF.